Sequencing of this TCR beta chain was carried out in a study of T cells in Graves' hyperthyroidism and ophthalmopathy (dated by TCRdb to between 2018 and 2020). Context from the whole study: Peripheral blood was collected at initial diagnosis, before any treatment. Following sampling, methimazole starting at 30 mg daily was given to hyperthyroidism patients, and high-dose intravenous methylprednisolone was given to ophthalmopathy patients. TCR Vbeta CDR3 sequencing of roughly 140 peripheral blood samples (more than 40 ophthalmopathy, 75 hyperthyroidism and roughly 17 progressor patients) is reported in the paper. To identify TCR V-J signatures that set the groups apart, the researchers used a discovery cohort of approximately 98 patients, made up of under 50 with Graves' ophthalmopathy and 55 to 65 with stable Graves' hyperthyroidism. The study also compared thyroid tissue and blood T-cell repertoires from 6 or 7 Graves' hyperthyroidism patients. For training and testing, the 100 patients in the discovery cohort were randomly divided in a 7:3 ratio. Whether ophthalmopathy could be predicted prospectively was tested in an independent validation cohort made up of about 20 hyperthyroidism patients plus 17 patients who later progressed to ophthalmopathy. Paper-wide results and their limitations: Sample size was not statistically predetermined, and investigators were not blinded to group allocation. A model built on a 13 V-J signature distinguished ophthalmopathy from stable hyperthyroidism, reaching 87.88% sensitivity and around 81% specificity in cross-validation and 80%/75% in testing. In validation, the model predicted progression to ophthalmopathy with 55% to 71% sensitivity and roughly 72% specificity, a median of about 6.7 months before onset. Most expanded thyroid clonotypes (frequency above 0.001) were also found in blood, which suggests that blood repertoires may mirror thyroid immune responses.

The germline V gene provides CDR1 MNHEY and CDR2 SVGAGI. The CDR3 covers 17 residues, taking in both the cysteine and the phenylalanine. The kept DNA is CDR3 alone, 51 bases in frame from the first base. Trimming takes 0 bases off V and 5 bases off J; junction bases not matched to a gene: 12. The TCR beta CDR3 regions were amplified from RNA transcripts. A first-round RT-PCR of the TCR CDR3 used the HTBI primer set with the Qiagen OneStep RT-PCR kit. Libraries were constructed in a second round of multiplex PCR, after which size selection and purification were performed. Sequencing of the libraries was done on an Illumina HiSeq2000 using paired-end 100 bp reads. The source study handled its data this way. SOAPnuke was used to process the raw data, removing reads that contained adapters or uncalled bases, had a mean Phred below 15, or lacked an exact match to the constant primer or identifier. High-quality paired reads were merged with COPE v1.2.5, and unique nucleotide sequences were defined as clonotypes. MiTCR v1.1 was used to align clonotypes to the IMGT TRBV, TRBD and TRBJ reference segments. Analysis was restricted to V-J combinations with a frequency above 0.0001, which covered 98% to 99.2% of repertoires. A TCS score was defined as the ratio of F50 (clonal expansion) to E x V (chaos), with BLOSUM62-based TCRdist applied between CDR3 peptides within each V-J. Welch's t-statistics and random forest reduced 500 to 550 V-J features to 13, which were used in a naive Bayes classifier (R e1071). The raw public reads went through TCRdb reprocessing: fastp at Q25, MiXCR clone calling, in-frame beta chains kept. Merged by CDR3 protein, the rows form single entries marked with the most common genes and DNA. The V and J calls and clone size are TCRdb's, not the authors'. Across this sample there are 400,000 to 500,000 distinct CDR3 sequences, with approximately 15% seen only once. Over 15% of the sample comes from the top ten.

Stable Graves' hyperthyroidism was defined as the absence of progression to ophthalmopathy over 18 months of follow-up. Hyperthyroidism patients were newly diagnosed, had a disease duration of under 2 months, and were aged 18 to 65 years. Patients with uncontrolled infections, other autoimmune diseases, pregnancy or lactation were excluded. Diagnoses relied on clinical symptoms, serum thyroxine and TRAb, thyroid ultrasound and orbital computed tomography. Ficoll-Paque density gradient centrifugation was used to isolate PBMCs from under 11 ml of fresh peripheral blood. Total RNA was extracted with Trizol reagent, and quality was checked on an Agilent 2100 Bioanalyzer. This clonotype was detected ten times or more. Its antigen target is currently unknown. No base qualities exist here, and no much larger clone lies one base off it.

The clonotype comes from a woman under 30 with Graves' hyperthyroidism. The sequenced material came from blood. The rearranged chain carries TRBV6-5 and TRBJ2-5, and 7 bases in between align with TRBD1. The DNA sequence is as follows: TGTGCCAGCAGTTACTCCCAAATAAGGGGGCGAAGGGAGACCCAGTACTTC. The translation is CASSYSQIRGRRETQYF.